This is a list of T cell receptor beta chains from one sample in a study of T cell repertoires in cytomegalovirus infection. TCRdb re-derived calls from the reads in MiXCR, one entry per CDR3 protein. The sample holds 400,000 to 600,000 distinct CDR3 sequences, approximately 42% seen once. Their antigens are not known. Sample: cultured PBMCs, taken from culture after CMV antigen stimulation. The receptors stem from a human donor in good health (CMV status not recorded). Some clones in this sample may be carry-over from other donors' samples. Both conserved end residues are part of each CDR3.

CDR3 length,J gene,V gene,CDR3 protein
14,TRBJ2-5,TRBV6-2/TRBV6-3,CASSRWASQETQYF
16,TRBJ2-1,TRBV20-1,CSAGGLAGGLYNEQFF
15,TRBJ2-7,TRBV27,CASSFSGSAPREQYF
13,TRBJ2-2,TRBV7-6,CASSFRWSGELFF
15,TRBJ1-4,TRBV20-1,CSARDGGGGYEKLFF
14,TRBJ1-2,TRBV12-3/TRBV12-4,CASTQTTANYGYTF
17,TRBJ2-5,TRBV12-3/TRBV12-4,CASSDTPGQGARETQYF
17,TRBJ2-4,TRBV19,CASSIPGLARAKNIQYF
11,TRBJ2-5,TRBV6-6,CASSKTETQYF
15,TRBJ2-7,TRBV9,CASSTGTGATYEQYF
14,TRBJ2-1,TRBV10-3,CAISESGRHNEQFF
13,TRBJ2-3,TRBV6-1,CASSREQHDTQYF
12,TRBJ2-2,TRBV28,CASSFLGGELFF
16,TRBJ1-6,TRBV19,CASSMGRGLAWSPLHF
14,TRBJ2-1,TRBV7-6,CASSLIANRNEQFF
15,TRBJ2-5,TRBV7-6,CASSLVSSGQETQYF
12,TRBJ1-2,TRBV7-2,CASSFMGYGYTF
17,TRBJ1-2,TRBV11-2,CASKGIPGGRRSGGYTF
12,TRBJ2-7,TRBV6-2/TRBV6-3,CASSWESYEQYF
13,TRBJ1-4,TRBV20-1,CSAGTGHNEKLFF
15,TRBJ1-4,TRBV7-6,CASSSGQGTNEKLFF
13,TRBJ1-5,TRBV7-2,CASSLFIAQPQHF
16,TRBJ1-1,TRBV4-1,CASTGQGAGTNTEAFF
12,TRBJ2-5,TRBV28,CASSQLGQGKYF
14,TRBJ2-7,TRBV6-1,CASTWDSLNYEQYF
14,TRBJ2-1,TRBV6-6,CASTGTGSYNEQFF
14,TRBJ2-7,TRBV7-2,CASSPQGQIYEQYF
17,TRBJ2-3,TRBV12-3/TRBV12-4,CASISGLAGGPRVRKYF
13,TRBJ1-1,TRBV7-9,CASRTAAGTEAFF
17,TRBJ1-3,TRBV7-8,CASSPWNLGVSGNTIYF
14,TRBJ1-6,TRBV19,CASSPGMVQSPLHF
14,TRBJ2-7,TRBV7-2,CASSARRDSYEQYF
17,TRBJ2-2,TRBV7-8,CASSLSTSATNTGELFF